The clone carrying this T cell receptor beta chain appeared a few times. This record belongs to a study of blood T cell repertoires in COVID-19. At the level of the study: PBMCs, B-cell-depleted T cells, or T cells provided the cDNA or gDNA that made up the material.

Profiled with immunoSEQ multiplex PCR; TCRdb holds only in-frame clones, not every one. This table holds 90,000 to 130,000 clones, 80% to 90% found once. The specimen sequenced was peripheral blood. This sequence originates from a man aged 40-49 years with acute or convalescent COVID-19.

The CDR3 sequence: CASSYLQGNEKLFF. CDR3 DNA sequence: TGTGCCAGCAGTTACCTACAGGGAAATGAAAAACTGTTTTTT. This chain links TRBV6-5 with TRBJ1-4; possibly TRBD1 for D (6 bases). Trimming stripped 2 bases from V and 5 bases from J, with 9 bases between. The CDR3 loop spans 14 amino acids. Germline CDR1 and CDR2: MNHEY and SVGAGI.